Reported below is one T cell receptor (beta chain). Between the trimmed V and J ends, which lost 0 bases and 6 bases, there was a span of 7 bases. In germline, CDR1 is SGHTA, CDR2 FQGTGA. The CDR3 consists of 13 residues. This record belongs to a study of T-cell reconstitution after alpha-beta-depleted transplantation in children. It was with unique molecular identifiers that the TCRbeta library was prepared. A single record per CDR3 protein comes from TCRdb applying MiXCR to the PCR reads. The sample includes 350,000 to 450,000 distinct CDR3 sequences, 20% of them seen just once. Here the sequenced sample was PBMCs from the stem cell graft donor, taken from the stem cell graft. This receptor was taken from a human donor who donated a stem cell graft to a child with acute myeloid leukemia. This chain links TRBV7-3 with TRBJ2-3; D is unclear. The CDR3 coding sequence is TGTGCCAGCAGCTTAACTCACCTGGATACGCAGTATTTT. Translating gives CASSLTHLDTQYF.